The 26 T cell receptor beta chains below all came from one sample that was sequenced in a study of shared clonotypes between healthy human individuals. Profiled with immunoSEQ multiplex PCR; TCRdb holds only in-frame clones, not every one. The sample lists more than 1,200,000 clones, about 98.5% occurring once. Material for sequencing was naive CD4+ T cells sorted from blood. Subset indicated: CD45RA+ positively selected. The receptors were gathered from a man aged 30 to 45 in good health.

The V gene is TRBV2, the J gene TRBJ2-5; D possibly matches TRBD1 or TRBD2 (7 bases each). The germline V and J ends were trimmed by 10 bases and 4 bases, with 19 bases remaining between them. CDR3 length equals 14 residues. Germline V gene lookup returns CDR1 SNHLY and CDR2 FYNNEI. Here the CDR3 reads CANQGGGRGETQYF. The CDR3 region has the DNA TGTGCCAACCAGGGGGGCGGGAGAGGAGAGACCCAGTACTTC.

The V gene is TRBV6-6, the J gene TRBJ1-2; 7 bases line up with TRBD1. V dropped 8 bases and J dropped 4; count of bases not matched to a gene: 7. This CDR3 region has 13 residues. The germline V gene encodes CDR1 MNHNY and CDR2 SVGAGI (reference sequence). The CDR3 sequence: CASFGTASYGYTF. CDR3 nucleotides: TGTGCCAGCTTTGGGACAGCCTCCTATGGCTACACCTTC.

This clone was counted between two and nine times. The chain carries TRBV7-7 and TRBJ2-2; D call uncertain. In germline, CDR1 is SSHAT, CDR2 FNYEAQ (reference sequence). The CDR3 has 13 amino acids. For the CDR3, the DNA is TGTGCTAGCTCGGTTCGAGGCACCGGGGAGCTGTTTTTT. Protein sequence: CASSVRGTGELFF.

V is TRBV6-1 and J is TRBJ1-5; D unresolved. Germline CDR1 and CDR2: MNHNS and SASEGT. The CDR3 has 15 residues. V shed 3 bases and J shed 0 bases, with 9 bases lying between them. The CDR3 loop is CASSDRPISNQPQHF. The CDR3 nucleotides read TGTGCCAGCAGTGATAGGCCGATTAGCAATCAGCCCCAGCATTTT.

This clone was counted once. The chain combines TRBV28 with TRBJ1-2; D unclear. This CDR3 region has 12 residues. V was trimmed by 3 bases and J by 6 bases, leaving 8 bases between them. Germline CDR1 reads MDHEN; CDR2 reads SYDVKM. In nucleotides, the CDR3 is TGTGCCAGCAGTTTGATTCAGGATGGCTACACCTTC. As protein: CASSLIQDGYTF.

This chain connects TRBV2 to TRBJ2-2; no clear D gene. Germline CDR1 SNHLY, CDR2 FYNNEI. CDR3 size: 13 residues. Trimming removed 5 bases from V and 6 bases from J, with 10 bases in between. The CDR3 loop reads CASSKEAAGELFF. The CDR3 region has the DNA TGTGCCAGCAGTAAGGAAGCCGCCGGGGAGCTGTTTTTT.

CDR3 in DNA: TGTGCCAGCAGCCGTTCAGGGGGGATCATGAACACTGAAGCTTTCTTT. It specifies CASSRSGGIMNTEAFF. The chain joins TRBV7-9 to TRBJ1-1; 7 bases align to TRBD1. Germline CDR1 is SEHNR and CDR2 is FQNEAQ (reference sequence). J gave up 0 bases and V 5 bases, and 9 bases lay outside the gene matches. The CDR3 spans 16 residues.

With regard to this clone: Additional DNA sequences in this sample encode the identical CDR3. J is TRBJ2-2 and V is TRBV2; no definite D call. With 7 bases removed from V and 5 bases from J, the gap between germline ends came to 5 bases. Germline V gene lookup returns CDR1 SNHLY and CDR2 FYNNEI. The CDR3 loop spans 11 amino acids. DNA of the CDR3: TGTGCCAGCATGGGGACCGGGGAGCTGTTTTTT. Its translation: CASMGTGELFF.

The chain combines TRBV10-1 with TRBJ2-7, with 10 nucleotides matching TRBD2. This CDR3 has 15 residues. Germline V gives CDR1 WNHNN, CDR2 SYGVQD (reference sequence). The V gene end was trimmed by 0 bases and the J gene end by 9 bases; junction bases not matched to a gene: 8. CDR3 residues: CASSESALPSGRQYF. The CDR3 bases are TGCGCCAGCAGTGAGTCGGCCCTTCCTAGCGGGAGGCAGTACTTC.

This clone has just one count. The J gene is TRBJ2-5, the V gene TRBV7-2; 9 bases are a match to TRBD2. This CDR3 region has 17 residues. Germline CDR1 and CDR2: SGHTA and FQGNSA. V lost 0 bases to trimming and J lost 5 bases; unmatched junction nucleotides: 10. The CDR3 loop reads CASSLAVGTSIRETQYF. The CDR3 DNA is TGTGCCAGCAGCTTAGCGGTCGGGACTAGCATTAGGGAGACCCAGTACTTC.

The V and J genes are TRBV9 and TRBJ2-1; D perhaps matches TRBD2 (6 bases). Germline lookup yields CDR1 SGDLS and CDR2 YYNGEE. This CDR3 region has 14 residues. V lost 6 bases and J lost 3, with 13 bases in between. CDR3 region: CASTRDLFYNEQFF. CDR3 DNA: TGTGCCAGCACGCGGGACCTCTTCTACAATGAGCAGTTCTTC.

This clone appeared a single time. The chain couples TRBV10-3 to TRBJ1-4; D is possibly TRBD1 (5 bases). CDR1 is ENHRY and CDR2 is SYGVKD in the germline V gene. There are 14 residues in the CDR3. V was trimmed by 3 bases and J by 9 bases, leaving 14 bases between them. Written as DNA, the CDR3 is TGTGCCATCAGTGACGTTCAGGGACGGAAAAAACTGTTTTTT. Translation: CAISDVQGRKKLFF.

This chain uses TRBV19 with TRBJ1-4, with TRBD1 as a possible D gene (5 bases). CDR1 is LNHDA, CDR2 SQIVND, per germline (reference sequence). Trimming left V 6 bases short and J 8 bases short, with 22 bases between. The CDR3 runs 16 residues. The CDR3 nucleotides read TGTGCCAGTAGGAAAACCCACAGGTTTGATGTCGAAAAACTGTTTTTT. This codes for CASRKTHRFDVEKLFF. The whole variable domain, filled in from reference TRBV19 and TRBJ1-4, reads DGGITQSPKYLFRKEGQNVTLSCEQNLNHDAMYWYRQDPGQGLRLIYYSQIVNDFQKGDIAEGYSVSREKKESFPLTVTSAQKNPTAFYLCASRKTHRFDVEKLFFGSGTQLSVL.

V gene TRBV7-2 combines with J gene TRBJ1-5, with 7 bases fitting TRBD1. From germline, CDR1 is SGHTA and CDR2 FQGNSA. The CDR3 runs to 16 residues. V was clipped by 5 bases and J by 2 bases; unmatched bases: 9. CDR3 loop: CASSPRGTVGNQPQHF. CDR3 coding DNA: TGTGCCAGCAGCCCACGCGGGACAGTCGGCAATCAGCCCCAGCATTTT. Based on the CDR3 plus reference TRBV7-2 and TRBJ1-5, the full variable domain is GAGVSQSPSNKVTEKGKDVELRCDPISGHTALYWYRQSLGQGLEFLIYFQGNSAPDKSGLPSDRFSAERTGGSVSTLTIQRTQQEDSAVYLCASSPRGTVGNQPQHFGDGTRLSIL.

J is TRBJ2-7 and V is TRBV29-1; 11 positions agree with TRBD1. V was clipped by 5 bases and J by 2 bases; unmatched bases: 5. This CDR3 contains 14 residues. CDR1 and CDR2 (germline): SQVTM, ANQGSEA. Here the CDR3 DNA reads TGCAGCGTTATCGGGACAGGGGGAACCTACGAGCAGTACTTC. Amino acids: CSVIGTGGTYEQYF.

V is TRBV7-9 and J is TRBJ2-1, with 8 nucleotides matching TRBD2. CDR1 and CDR2 from the germline V gene are SEHNR and FQNEAQ (reference sequence). CDR3 length: 16 amino acids. V lost 5 bases to trimming and J lost 1 base; unmatched junction nucleotides: 7. The CDR3 coding sequence is TGTGCCAGCAGCCTCCTCACGGGAGGGTCCTACAATGAGCAGTTCTTC. It translates to CASSLLTGGSYNEQFF.

This chain joins TRBV4-1 and TRBJ2-5, with D perhaps matching TRBD1 or TRBD2 (6 bases each). Germline V gives CDR1 MGHRA, CDR2 YSYEKL. This CDR3 has 15 amino acids. V lost 3 bases to trimming and J lost 3 bases, with 14 bases between them. The CDR3 loop reads CASSQMGGREETQYF. The CDR3 nucleotides read TGCGCCAGCAGCCAGATGGGGGGCAGAGAAGAGACCCAGTACTTC.

The gene calls are TRBV7-9 and TRBJ2-7; TRBD1 matches at 9 bases. The ends lost 2 bases at V and 1 base at J; junction bases unmatched: 12. The germline V gene encodes CDR1 SEHNR and CDR2 FQNEAQ (reference sequence). This CDR3 is built from 18 residues. The CDR3 nucleotides read TGTGCCAGCAGCTTAATCCTGGACAGGGGCCAACCTTCCTACGAGCAGTACTTC. This sequence encodes CASSLILDRGQPSYEQYF.

There are a few counts of this clone. This chain joins TRBV2 and TRBJ1-2, with D hard to call. There are 13 residues in the CDR3. Between the trimmed V and J ends, which lost 6 bases and 2 bases, there was a span of 10 bases. Germline CDR1 reads SNHLY; CDR2 reads FYNNEI. The chain's CDR3 is CASRDPGNYGYTF. CDR3 coding DNA: TGTGCCAGCAGAGATCCGGGCAACTATGGCTACACCTTC.

To note about this clone: Other DNA sequences in the sample encode the same CDR3. The V and J genes are TRBV9 and TRBJ1-2, with D possibly matching TRBD1 (6 bases). The V end was cut by 0 bases, the J end by 2 bases, with 8 bases between. The CDR3 is 14 residues long. Per germline, CDR1 SGDLS and CDR2 YYNGEE. CDR3 sequence: CASSVVGQNYGYTF. The CDR3 nucleotides read TGTGCCAGCAGCGTAGTGGGACAAAACTATGGCTACACCTTC.

This clone was detected only once. Other DNA variants within this sample encode the same CDR3. J is TRBJ2-2 and V is TRBV18, with no clear D. Germline CDR1 is KGHSH and CDR2 is LQKENI. The CDR3 has 13 amino acids. Deletions cut 6 bases from V and 5 bases from J, with 10 bases between. CDR3 nucleotides: TGTGCCAGCTCGCCCGGTCCAACCGGGGAGCTGTTTTTT. It encodes CASSPGPTGELFF.

CDR3 in amino acids: CASSLDRGRYETQYF. CDR3 bases: TGTGCCAGCAGCCTGGACAGGGGGCGGTATGAGACCCAGTACTTC. This chain uses TRBV7-2 with TRBJ2-5, with 11 bases lining up with TRBD1. The CDR3 loop spans 15 amino acids. CDR1 SGHTA and CDR2 FQGNSA come from the germline V gene. Unmatched junction bases numbered 7, after V lost 5 bases and J lost 5 bases.

This sequence joins TRBV15 and TRBJ1-5, with a weak D call TRBD1 (5 bases). V dropped 0 bases and J dropped 4 bases, with 10 bases sitting between them. This CDR3 is built from 15 residues. Per the germline V gene, CDR1 is LNHNV and CDR2 is YYDKDF (reference sequence). This chain's CDR3 is CATSRDRWGNQPQHF. Written as DNA, the CDR3 is TGTGCCACCAGCAGAGATCGTTGGGGGAATCAGCCCCAGCATTTT.

The chain is built from TRBV14 and TRBJ2-5; D is perhaps TRBD2 (6 bases). The CDR3 totals 13 residues. From germline, CDR1 is SGHDN and CDR2 FVKESK. Between the trimmed V and J ends, which lost 2 bases and 13 bases, there was a span of 17 bases. CDR3 sequence: CASSQLRENIWYF. CDR3 in DNA: TGTGCCAGCAGCCAATTACGGGAGAACATTTGGTACTTC.

The chain uses TRBV5-8 and TRBJ1-5; the D gene is possibly TRBD1 (5 bases). This CDR3 contains 16 residues. Per the germline V gene, CDR1 is SGHTS and CDR2 is YDEGEE. V was shortened by 6 bases and J by 6 bases, with 22 bases between the two germline ends. In nucleotides, the CDR3 is TGTGCCAGCACCCTCCAGGGCGGGCTTTGGGCTCAGCCCCAGCATTTT. Residues: CASTLQGGLWAQPQHF.

As to this clone: Distinct nucleotide sequences in the sample also encode this CDR3. The rearrangement links TRBV9 to TRBJ2-5; either TRBD1 or TRBD2 may supply D (5 bases each). This CDR3 region has 14 residues. V was shortened by 0 bases and J by 1 base, with 7 bases between the two germline ends. CDR1 is SGDLS, CDR2 YYNGEE, per germline. CDR3 DNA: TGTGCCAGCAGCGTAGCTGGGACCCAAGAGACCCAGTACTTC. This sequence encodes CASSVAGTQETQYF. The full variable domain, its missing parts supplied by reference TRBV9 and TRBJ2-5, is DSGVTQTPKHLITATGQRVTLRCSPRSGDLSVYWYQQSLDQGLQFLIQYYNGEERAKGNILERFSAQQFPDLHSELNLSSLELGDSALYFCASSVAGTQETQYFGPGTRLLVL.